Given below is one T cell receptor (beta chain) in context. This record comes from a study of blood T cell repertoires in COVID-19. Study background: Researchers got acute and convalescent COVID-19 samples from the United States, Italy and Spain.

This CDR3 has 15 amino acids. After removal of 5 bases from V and 4 bases from J, the junction contained 8 bases not matched to a gene. CDR1 is SGHNT and CDR2 is YENEEA in the germline V gene. In the authors' workflow: Amplification of reference gene primers was used by the study to estimate nucleated cell counts. Assay: immunoSEQ multiplex PCR; the TCRdb copy retains only in-frame clones and omits some. The DNA was the basis for D and trimming; V, J and clone size are from that table. The data hold 300,000 to 400,000 clones, with about 88% observed a single time. Everyone who took part was roughly 18 to 89 years old, and they came from about 25 US areas. In Cohort 3, a recovered donor had either two negative PCRs, clearance, or symptom resolution.

The sequenced sample consisted of PBMCs or T cells enriched from blood (not recorded which). The origin of this receptor is a man aged 55 to 70 who had recovered from COVID-19. The J gene is TRBJ2-5, the V gene TRBV11-3; 9 bases are shared with TRBD1. DNA for the CDR3: TGTGCCAGCAGCCTAACAGGGGGCCTTTCAGAGACCCAGTACTTC. Its translation: CASSLTGGLSETQYF. The full variable domain, rest sourced from reference TRBV11-3 and TRBJ2-5, is EAGVVQSPRYKIIEKKQPVAFWCNPISGHNTLYWYLQNLGQGPELLIRYENEEAVDDSQLPKDRFSAERLKGVDSTLKIQPAELGDSAVYLCASSLTGGLSETQYFGPGTRLLVL.